The 3 T cell receptor beta chains below come from one sample, sequenced in a study of blood T cell repertoires in COVID-19. The table came from immunoSEQ multiplex PCR; TCRdb's copy has only in-frame clones and leaves some out. This table holds around 350,000 clones, around nine tenths found once. Material: peripheral blood. The receptors were sampled from a human donor in a cohort sampled during active COVID-19.

J is TRBJ1-4 and V is TRBV19; D not certain. V dropped 5 bases and J dropped 8 bases, with 12 bases sitting between them. CDR1 LNHDA and CDR2 SQIVND come from the germline V gene (reference sequence). The CDR3 sequence is 13 residues long. The CDR3: CASSGSSAEKLFF. CDR3 bases: TGTGCCAGTAGTGGGAGTTCGGCAGAAAAACTGTTTTTT.

This clone has only one observation. The rearrangement joins TRBV7-3 to TRBJ2-2; TRBD2 matches at 7 bases. V lost 5 bases and J lost 2; bases outside the gene matches: 11. CDR1 is SGHTA, CDR2 FQGTGA, per germline. There are 17 residues in the CDR3. The CDR3 coding sequence is TGTGCCAGCAGCCTCGGGGAGGCTAGCGGAAACACCGGGGAGCTGTTTTTT. Translating it yields CASSLGEASGNTGELFF.

This clone was seen a handful of times. The chain employs TRBV5-4 and TRBJ2-5; 13 bases map to TRBD2. Germline trimming cut 4 bases from V and 5 bases from J; bases unmatched to any gene: 8. CDR1 is SGHNT, CDR2 YYREEE, per germline (reference sequence). There are 16 residues in the CDR3. Here the CDR3 reads CASSKPTSGGRETQYF. The CDR3 coding sequence is TGTGCCAGCAGCAAACCGACTAGCGGGGGGAGGGAGACCCAGTACTTC.